This entry concerns a single T cell receptor (beta chain). V lost 4 bases to trimming and J lost 7 bases; unmatched junction nucleotides: 15. This CDR3 is 17 amino acids long. CDR1 and CDR2 from the germline V gene are SGDLS and YYNGEE. Sequencing used immunoSEQ multiplex PCR; TCRdb keeps in-frame clones, though not all of them. The data hold tens of thousands of clones, with approximately 90% observed a single time. The data originate from a study of blood T cell repertoires in COVID-19. The clonotype was recovered from a man between 65 and 85 years old with acute or convalescent COVID-19. V is TRBV9 and J is TRBJ2-1; 9 bases agree with TRBD2. Source material: peripheral blood. CDR3 nucleotides: TGTGCCAGCAGCCCCGGGACTAGCTTCGCCTACCCGAATGAGCAGTTCTTC. Its protein is CASSPGTSFAYPNEQFF.